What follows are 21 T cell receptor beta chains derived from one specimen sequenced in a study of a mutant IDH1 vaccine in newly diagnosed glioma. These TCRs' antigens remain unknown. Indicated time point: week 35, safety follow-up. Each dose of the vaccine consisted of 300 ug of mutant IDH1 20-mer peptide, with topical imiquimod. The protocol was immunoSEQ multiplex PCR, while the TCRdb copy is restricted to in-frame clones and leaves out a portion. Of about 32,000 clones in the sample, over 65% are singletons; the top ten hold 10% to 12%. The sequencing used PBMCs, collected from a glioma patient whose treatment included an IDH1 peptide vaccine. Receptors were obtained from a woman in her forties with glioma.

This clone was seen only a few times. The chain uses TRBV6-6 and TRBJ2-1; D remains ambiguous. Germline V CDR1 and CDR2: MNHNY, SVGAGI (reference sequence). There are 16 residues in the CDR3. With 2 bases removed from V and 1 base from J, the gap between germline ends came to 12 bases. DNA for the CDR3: TGTGCCAGCAGTTACCCCGGACGGGCATCCTACAATGAGCAGTTCTTC. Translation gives CASSYPGRASYNEQFF.

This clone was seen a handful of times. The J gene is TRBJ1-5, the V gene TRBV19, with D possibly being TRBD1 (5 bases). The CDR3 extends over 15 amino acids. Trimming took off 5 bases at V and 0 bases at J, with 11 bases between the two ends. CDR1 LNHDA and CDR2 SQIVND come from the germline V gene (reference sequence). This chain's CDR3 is CASSSTVFSNQPQHF. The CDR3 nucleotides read TGTGCCAGTAGTTCGACAGTCTTTAGCAATCAGCCCCAGCATTTT.

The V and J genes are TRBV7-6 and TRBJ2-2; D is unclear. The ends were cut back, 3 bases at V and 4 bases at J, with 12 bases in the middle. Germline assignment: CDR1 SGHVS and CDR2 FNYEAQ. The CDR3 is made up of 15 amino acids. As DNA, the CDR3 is TGTGCCAGCAGCTTGACCCGAGGCGGCACCGGGGAGCTGTTTTTT. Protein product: CASSLTRGGTGELFF.

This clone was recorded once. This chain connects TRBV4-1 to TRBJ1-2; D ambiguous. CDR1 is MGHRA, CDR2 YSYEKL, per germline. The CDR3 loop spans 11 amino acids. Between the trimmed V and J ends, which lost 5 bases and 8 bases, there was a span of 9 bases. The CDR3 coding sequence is TGCGCCAGCAGCAATAGCGTGGGCTACACCTTC. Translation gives CASSNSVGYTF.

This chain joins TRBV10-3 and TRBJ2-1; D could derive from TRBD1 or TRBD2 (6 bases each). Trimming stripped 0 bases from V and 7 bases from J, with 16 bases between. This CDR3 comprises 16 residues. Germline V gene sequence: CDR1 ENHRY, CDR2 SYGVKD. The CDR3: CAISESFGGQGNEQFF. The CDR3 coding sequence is TGTGCCATCAGTGAGTCTTTTGGGGGGCAAGGGAATGAGCAGTTCTTC.

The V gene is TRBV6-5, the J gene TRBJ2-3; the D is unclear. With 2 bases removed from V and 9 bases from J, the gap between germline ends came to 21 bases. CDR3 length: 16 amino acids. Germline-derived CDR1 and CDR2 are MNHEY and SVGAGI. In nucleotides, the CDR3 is TGTGCCAGCAGTTACCTGACAACTCCGAGCGAGAGGACGCAGTATTTT. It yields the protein CASSYLTTPSERTQYF.

The CDR3 sequence is CASSPDRFYGYTF. Here the CDR3 DNA reads TGTGCCAGCAGTCCCGACAGATTCTATGGCTACACCTTC. The J gene is TRBJ1-2, the V gene TRBV6-5, with D possibly being TRBD1 (5 bases). Germline V gene data show CDR1 as MNHEY and CDR2 as SVGAGI. The V and J ends lost 5 bases and 4 bases respectively, with 11 bases between them. This CDR3 is 13 amino acids long.

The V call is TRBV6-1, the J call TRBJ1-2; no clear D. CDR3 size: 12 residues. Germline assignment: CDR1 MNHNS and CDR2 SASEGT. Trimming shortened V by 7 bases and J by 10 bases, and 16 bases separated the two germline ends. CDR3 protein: CASMITVSAYTF. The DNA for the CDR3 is TGTGCCAGCATGATAACCGTCTCAGCCTACACCTTC.

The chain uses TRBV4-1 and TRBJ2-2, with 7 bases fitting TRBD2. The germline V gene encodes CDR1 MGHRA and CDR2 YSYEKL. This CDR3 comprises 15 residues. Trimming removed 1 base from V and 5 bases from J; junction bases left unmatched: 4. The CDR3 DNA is TGCGCCAGCAGCCAAGGGGAGGGGAGGACCGGGGAGCTGTTTTTT. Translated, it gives CASSQGEGRTGELFF.

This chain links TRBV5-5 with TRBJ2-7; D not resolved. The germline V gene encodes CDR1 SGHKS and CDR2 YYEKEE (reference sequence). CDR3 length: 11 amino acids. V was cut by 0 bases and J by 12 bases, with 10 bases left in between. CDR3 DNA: TGTGCCAGCAGCTTGGCGGCAGATCTGTACTTC. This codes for CASSLAADLYF.

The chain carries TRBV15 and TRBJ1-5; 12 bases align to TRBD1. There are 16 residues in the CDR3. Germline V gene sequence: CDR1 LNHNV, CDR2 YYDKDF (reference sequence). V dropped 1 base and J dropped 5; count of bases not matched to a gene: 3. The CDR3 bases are TGTGCCACCAGCAGAGCCGGGACAGGGGGCTATCAGCCCCAGCATTTT. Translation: CATSRAGTGGYQPQHF.

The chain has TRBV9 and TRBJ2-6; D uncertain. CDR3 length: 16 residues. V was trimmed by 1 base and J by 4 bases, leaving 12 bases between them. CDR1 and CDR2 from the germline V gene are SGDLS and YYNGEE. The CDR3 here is CASSVTRTSGANVLTF. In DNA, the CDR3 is TGTGCCAGCAGCGTAACACGTACCTCGGGGGCCAACGTCCTGACTTTC.

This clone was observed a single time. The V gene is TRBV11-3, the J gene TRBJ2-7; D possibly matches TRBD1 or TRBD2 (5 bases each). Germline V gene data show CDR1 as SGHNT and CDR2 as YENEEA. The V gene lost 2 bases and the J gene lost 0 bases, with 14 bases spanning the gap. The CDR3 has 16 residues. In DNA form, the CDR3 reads TGTGCCAGCAGCTTAAGGGGAGAGGCGGGCTCCTACGAGCAGTACTTC. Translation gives CASSLRGEAGSYEQYF.

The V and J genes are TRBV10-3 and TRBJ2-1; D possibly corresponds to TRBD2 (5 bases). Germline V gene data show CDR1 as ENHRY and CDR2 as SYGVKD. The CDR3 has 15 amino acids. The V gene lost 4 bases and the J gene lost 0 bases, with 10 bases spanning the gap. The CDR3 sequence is CAISGGGRSYNEQFF. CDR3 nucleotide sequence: TGTGCCATCAGTGGTGGCGGGCGCTCCTACAATGAGCAGTTCTTC.

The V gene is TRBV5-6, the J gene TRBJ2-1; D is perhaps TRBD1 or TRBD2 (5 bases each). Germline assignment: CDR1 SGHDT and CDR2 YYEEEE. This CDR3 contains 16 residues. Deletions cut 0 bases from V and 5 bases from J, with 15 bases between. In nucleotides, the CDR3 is TGTGCCAGCAGCTTGGACAGCGAGGGGTTACACAATGAGCAGTTCTTC. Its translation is CASSLDSEGLHNEQFF.

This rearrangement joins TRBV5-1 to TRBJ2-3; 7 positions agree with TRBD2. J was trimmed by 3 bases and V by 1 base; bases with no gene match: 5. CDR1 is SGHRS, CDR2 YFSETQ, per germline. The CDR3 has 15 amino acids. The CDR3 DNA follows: TGCGCCAGCAGCTTGAATGGGGGGGGGACAGATACGCAGTATTTT. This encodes CASSLNGGGTDTQYF. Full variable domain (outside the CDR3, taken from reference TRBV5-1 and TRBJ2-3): KAGVTQTPRYLIKTRGQQVTLSCSPISGHRSVSWYQQTPGQGLQFLFEYFSETQRNKGNFPGRFSGRQFSNSRSEMNVSTLELGDSALYLCASSLNGGGTDTQYFGPGTRLTVL.

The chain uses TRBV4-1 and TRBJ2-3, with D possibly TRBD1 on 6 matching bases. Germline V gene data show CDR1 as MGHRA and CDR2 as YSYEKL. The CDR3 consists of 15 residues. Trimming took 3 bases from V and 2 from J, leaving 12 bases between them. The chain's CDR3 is CASSQPGAFTDTQYF. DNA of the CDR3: TGCGCCAGCAGCCAGCCAGGGGCATTCACAGATACGCAGTATTTT.

The CDR3 sequence: CASSLGPEAFF. The CDR3 nucleotides are TGCGCCAGCAGCTTGGGTCCTGAAGCTTTCTTT. This rearrangement joins TRBV5-1 to TRBJ1-1; D call uncertain. Germline CDR1 reads SGHRS; CDR2 reads YFSETQ. Trimming pared 0 bases from V and 6 bases from J, leaving 3 bases between. CDR3 size: 11 residues.

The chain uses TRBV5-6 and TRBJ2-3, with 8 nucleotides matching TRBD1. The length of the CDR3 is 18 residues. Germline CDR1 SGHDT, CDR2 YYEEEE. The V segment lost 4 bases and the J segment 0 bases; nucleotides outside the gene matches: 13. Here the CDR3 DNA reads TGTGCCAGCAGCCCTGGGTCAGGGGGCATCACTAGCACAGATACGCAGTATTTT. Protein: CASSPGSGGITSTDTQYF.

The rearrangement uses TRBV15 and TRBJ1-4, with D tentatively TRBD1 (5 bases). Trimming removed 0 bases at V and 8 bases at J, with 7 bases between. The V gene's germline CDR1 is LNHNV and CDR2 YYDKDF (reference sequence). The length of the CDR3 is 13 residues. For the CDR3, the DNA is TGTGCCACCAGCAGAGATGCAGGGGAAAAACTGTTTTTT. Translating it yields CATSRDAGEKLFF.

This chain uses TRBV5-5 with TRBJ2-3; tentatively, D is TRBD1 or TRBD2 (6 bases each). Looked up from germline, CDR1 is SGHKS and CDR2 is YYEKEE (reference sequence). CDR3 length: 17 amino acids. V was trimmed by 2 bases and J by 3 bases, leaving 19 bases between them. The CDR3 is CASSFVGGAMQTDTQYF. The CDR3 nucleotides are TGTGCCAGCAGCTTTGTCGGGGGCGCGATGCAGACAGATACGCAGTATTTT.